This TCR beta chain was captured in a study of T cell changes during pregnancy in multiple sclerosis (dated by TCRdb to about 2019). A note on the overall study: The study examined how the T cell repertoire changed over the course of pregnancy in women with multiple sclerosis.

Libraries were built with the immunoSEQ multiplex PCR assay. This is the immuneACCESS table as TCRdb keeps it, with only in-frame sequences that have V and J called. A part of the clones is gone; compared with another copy, unresolved V genes explain less than half, and the rest is unexplained. This sample has about 75,000 clones in its table, and roughly 90% of those were observed once. 0.7% to 0.9% of the sample lies in the top ten. V is cut by 1 base and J by 2 bases, and the space between the germline ends is 12 bases. Based on the germline V gene (reference sequence), the CDR1 and CDR2 sequences are SEHNR and FQNEAQ. The CDR3 sequence holds 15 residues, the cysteine and phenylalanine included. The retained sequence is limited to the CDR3, 45 bases, with the frame set at the first base. This clone was detected many times. The clone's antigen remains unknown. There are no base qualities to consult, and no much larger clone falls within one base.

This receptor was taken from a female donor in good health, enrolled as a control in a pregnancy study. The sample consisted of peripheral blood, taken in the first trimester of pregnancy. The V gene is TRBV7-9 and the J gene is TRBJ2-7; TRBD2 is a possible D gene, resting on 6 matching bases. The nucleotide sequence reads TGTGCCAGCAGCTTAGGGGACTCCAGCGCCTACGAGCAGTACTTC. It codes for CASSLGDSSAYEQYF. The full variable domain, completed from the reference TRBV7-9 and TRBJ2-7 proteins outside the CDR3, reads DTGVSQNPRHKITKRGQNVTFRCDPISEHNRLYWYRQTLGQGPEFLTYFQNEAQLEKSRLLSDRFSAERPKGSFSTLEIQRTEQGDSAMYLCASSLGDSSAYEQYFGPGTRLTVT.